This entry features one T cell receptor (beta chain) sequence. Its antigen is currently unknown. The ends were cut back, 7 bases at V and 3 bases at J, with 16 bases in the middle. CDR3 length: 13 amino acids. Germline V lookup: CDR1 GTSNPN, CDR2 SVGIG (reference sequence). The data were obtained in a study of CD8+ T cells in alopecia areata. Sequencing templates came from extracted RNA that was reverse transcribed into cDNA. Data came from immunoSEQ multiplex PCR; TCRdb stores just in-frame clones and leaves some out. Of about 150,000 clones in the sample, 80% to 90% were seen once. Study findings and constraints: Mouse data revealed clearer TCR sharing than patient data did, a gap possibly tied to HLA.

The genes are TRBV30 and TRBJ2-7; D might be TRBD1 (6 bases). This receptor was obtained from a human donor with alopecia areata. Here the sequenced sample was CD8+ T cells sorted from blood, taken at week 0. The CDR3 DNA is TGTGCCTCGCTGTGGACAGACCACTACGAGCAGTACTTC. This encodes CASLWTDHYEQYF.